Listed below are T cell receptor beta chains from one sample, sequenced in a study of beta chain features in type 1 diabetes. Assay used: immunoSEQ multiplex PCR; TCRdb lists only in-frame clones, some missing. Among over 20,000 clones listed, about three fifths were seen once. Sequencing input: stem cell memory CD4+ T cells from blood. The receptors shown here come from a man aged 18 to 29 with type 1 diabetes. The CDR3 runs from the conserved cysteine through the conserved F or W. The order of the fields is V gene, J gene, D gene, clone size, CDR3 DNA, CDR3 protein. D genes are given only for firm matches. The size field is filled for only some rows; it gives once, few, many or a size class.

V gene: TRBV19
J gene: TRBJ1-1
D gene: NA
clone size: NA
CDR3 DNA: TGTGCCAGTAGCCCCACAGGGTTCACTGAAGCTTTCTTT
CDR3 protein: CASSPTGFTEAFF

V gene: TRBV5-1
J gene: TRBJ2-1
D gene: TRBD1
clone size: NA
CDR3 DNA: TGCGCCAGCAGCTTGGGGCCAGGGGGCTTTGGTAACAATGAGCAGTTCTTC
CDR3 protein: CASSLGPGGFGNNEQFF

V gene: TRBV19
J gene: TRBJ2-1
D gene: TRBD1
clone size: few
CDR3 DNA: TGTGCCAGCTCACCGGGACAGGGAGGCAATGAGCAGTTCTTC
CDR3 protein: CASSPGQGGNEQFF

V gene: TRBV2
J gene: TRBJ2-1
D gene: NA
clone size: once
CDR3 DNA: TGTGCCAGCAGGGTAGTCGATGAGCAGTTCTTC
CDR3 protein: CASRVVDEQFF

V gene: TRBV5-4
J gene: TRBJ2-7
D gene: TRBD1
clone size: NA
CDR3 DNA: TGTGCCAGCAGCTTGGCCCGGACAGGGGGGTACGAGCAGTACTTC
CDR3 protein: CASSLARTGGYEQYF

V gene: TRBV10-3
J gene: TRBJ2-3
D gene: NA
clone size: NA
CDR3 DNA: TGTGCCATCGGCAGTGGAGTGGGGGGGCAGTTGGGCACAGATACGCAGTATTTT
CDR3 protein: CAIGSGVGGQLGTDTQYF

V gene: TRBV6-1
J gene: TRBJ2-7
D gene: TRBD1
clone size: once
CDR3 DNA: TGTGCCAGCAGTTTCCGGGACAGGGCAATCTACGAGCAGTACTTC
CDR3 protein: CASSFRDRAIYEQYF

V gene: TRBV28
J gene: TRBJ1-2
D gene: TRBD1
clone size: NA
CDR3 DNA: TGTGCCAGCAGTCGGGGACAGGAGGGCTATGGCTACACCTTC
CDR3 protein: CASSRGQEGYGYTF

V gene: TRBV9
J gene: TRBJ2-7
D gene: TRBD2
clone size: NA
CDR3 DNA: TGTGCCAGCAGCCCCCCCGTAGCGGGAGGGGACGAGCAGTACTTC
CDR3 protein: CASSPPVAGGDEQYF

V gene: TRBV5-1
J gene: TRBJ2-3
D gene: NA
clone size: NA
CDR3 DNA: TGCGCCAGCAGCTTAGGTAGCGGAACCTCAGATACGCAGTATTTT
CDR3 protein: CASSLGSGTSDTQYF

V gene: TRBV30
J gene: TRBJ2-7
D gene: TRBD1
clone size: NA
CDR3 DNA: TGTGCCTGGAGTGCGCCCGGGACAGTCCCCTACGAGCAGTACTTC
CDR3 protein: CAWSAPGTVPYEQYF

V gene: TRBV29-1
J gene: TRBJ2-3
D gene: NA
clone size: NA
CDR3 DNA: TGCAGCTCTGTCAGGGGTACTAGCACAGATACGCAGTATTTT
CDR3 protein: CSSVRGTSTDTQYF

V gene: TRBV4-3
J gene: TRBJ1-2
D gene: NA
clone size: NA
CDR3 DNA: TGCGCCAGCAGCCAAGATAGCCAGCCGAACGGCTACACCTTC
CDR3 protein: CASSQDSQPNGYTF

V gene: TRBV7-6
J gene: TRBJ2-1
D gene: NA
clone size: NA
CDR3 DNA: TGTGCCAGCAGCTTAGTCGGGGATGAGCAGTTCTTC
CDR3 protein: CASSLVGDEQFF

V gene: TRBV2
J gene: TRBJ2-7
D gene: NA
clone size: NA
CDR3 DNA: TGTGCCAGCAGTGACGACAGACCCGAGCAGTACTTC
CDR3 protein: CASSDDRPEQYF

V gene: TRBV5-1
J gene: TRBJ2-1
D gene: NA
clone size: NA
CDR3 DNA: TGCGCCAGCAGCTTAGGACTACAATACAATGAGCAGTTCTTC
CDR3 protein: CASSLGLQYNEQFF

V gene: TRBV28
J gene: TRBJ2-2
D gene: TRBD1
clone size: NA
CDR3 DNA: TGTGCCAGCCATAGGGGGCGAGCCGGGGAGCTGTTTTTT
CDR3 protein: CASHRGRAGELFF

V gene: TRBV2
J gene: TRBJ2-7
D gene: NA
clone size: NA
CDR3 DNA: TGTGCCAGCAGTGAACGCAGACTTGACGAGCAGTACTTC
CDR3 protein: CASSERRLDEQYF

V gene: TRBV30
J gene: TRBJ2-4
D gene: TRBD2
clone size: NA
CDR3 DNA: TGTGCCTGGGACGGGTTGGCTAGCGGGGGAGCGCTAGCCAAAAACATTCAGTACTTC
CDR3 protein: CAWDGLASGGALAKNIQYF

V gene: TRBV5-1
J gene: TRBJ1-4
D gene: NA
clone size: NA
CDR3 DNA: TGCGCCAGCACAATATTAGGGGGTGTGAATGAAAAACTGTTTTTT
CDR3 protein: CASTILGGVNEKLFF

V gene: TRBV5-4
J gene: TRBJ1-2
D gene: NA
clone size: once
CDR3 DNA: TGTGCCAGCAGCTTGCCCGGACAGCTAGGTTCTTATGGCTACACCTTC
CDR3 protein: CASSLPGQLGSYGYTF

V gene: TRBV5-6
J gene: TRBJ1-6
D gene: NA
clone size: few
CDR3 DNA: TGTGCCAGCAGCTCCAGGGAATCCGATTCACCCCTCCACTTT
CDR3 protein: CASSSRESDSPLHF

V gene: TRBV27
J gene: TRBJ2-7
D gene: TRBD2
clone size: NA
CDR3 DNA: TGTGCCAGCAGTCCAACCGAACCGGGACTAGACTACTACGAGCAGTACTTC
CDR3 protein: CASSPTEPGLDYYEQYF

V gene: TRBV6-5
J gene: TRBJ1-6
D gene: TRBD1
clone size: NA
CDR3 DNA: TGTGCCAGCAGTCGACCGCAGGGGGTCGGTTCACCCCTCCACTTT
CDR3 protein: CASSRPQGVGSPLHF

V gene: TRBV19
J gene: TRBJ1-2
D gene: NA
clone size: NA
CDR3 DNA: TGTGCCAGTACAGTCGATCGGAGGGGCTATGGCTACACCTTC
CDR3 protein: CASTVDRRGYGYTF

V gene: TRBV28
J gene: TRBJ2-7
D gene: NA
clone size: few
CDR3 DNA: TGTGCCAGCAGTTTGGGAGAGTACGAGCAGTACTTC
CDR3 protein: CASSLGEYEQYF

V gene: TRBV5-1
J gene: TRBJ2-1
D gene: TRBD2
clone size: few
CDR3 DNA: TGCGCCAGCAGCTATCCTCTAGCGGGAGCGGGGCATGAGCAGTTCTTC
CDR3 protein: CASSYPLAGAGHEQFF

V gene: TRBV28
J gene: TRBJ2-5
D gene: TRBD1
clone size: NA
CDR3 DNA: TGTGCCAGCAGTTTGGGGACAGGCCCCTGGGAGACCCAGTACTTC
CDR3 protein: CASSLGTGPWETQYF

V gene: TRBV6-5
J gene: TRBJ2-1
D gene: TRBD2
clone size: NA
CDR3 DNA: TGTGCCAGCAGTTACTCCTTTAGCGGGAGTGGCAATGAGCAGTTCTTC
CDR3 protein: CASSYSFSGSGNEQFF

V gene: TRBV5-1
J gene: TRBJ2-7
D gene: NA
clone size: NA
CDR3 DNA: TGCGCCAGCCGAACGCCGGGAGCCTACGAGCAGTACTTC
CDR3 protein: CASRTPGAYEQYF

V gene: TRBV18
J gene: TRBJ2-3
D gene: TRBD2
clone size: few
CDR3 DNA: TGTGCCAGCTCACCCCGATCCGGGACTAGCGGGGGGCCAAATACGCAGTATTTT
CDR3 protein: CASSPRSGTSGGPNTQYF

V gene: TRBV14
J gene: TRBJ2-3
D gene: TRBD1
clone size: few
CDR3 DNA: TGTGCCAGCAGCCAAGGGCGGGACAGGGGATTTCGTACCACAGATACGCAGTATTTT
CDR3 protein: CASSQGRDRGFRTTDTQYF

V gene: TRBV7-2
J gene: TRBJ2-1
D gene: NA
clone size: NA
CDR3 DNA: TGTGCCAGCAGCTTAGATGCCAGTCACAATGAGCAGTTCTTC
CDR3 protein: CASSLDASHNEQFF

V gene: TRBV30
J gene: TRBJ1-5
D gene: TRBD1
clone size: NA
CDR3 DNA: TGTGCCTGGGAGGGGCAGGGGGCCCGCAATCAGCCCCAGCATTTT
CDR3 protein: CAWEGQGARNQPQHF

V gene: TRBV6-1
J gene: TRBJ2-3
D gene: NA
clone size: few
CDR3 DNA: TGTGCCAGCAGTGGTCTAGGAGGGGCGGGCAGCACAGATACGCAGTATTTT
CDR3 protein: CASSGLGGAGSTDTQYF

V gene: TRBV5-4
J gene: TRBJ2-5
D gene: TRBD2
clone size: NA
CDR3 DNA: TGTGCCAGCAGCGACGGACTAGGGCAAGAGACCCAGTACTTC
CDR3 protein: CASSDGLGQETQYF

V gene: TRBV30
J gene: TRBJ2-7
D gene: TRBD2
clone size: NA
CDR3 DNA: TGTGCCTGGAGGGGAGGACTAGCGGGAGCCCGGGAGCAGTACTTC
CDR3 protein: CAWRGGLAGAREQYF

V gene: TRBV7-9
J gene: TRBJ2-1
D gene: TRBD1
clone size: few
CDR3 DNA: TGTGCCAGCAGCTTATATACAGGGGGGTACAATGAGCAGTTCTTC
CDR3 protein: CASSLYTGGYNEQFF

V gene: TRBV30
J gene: TRBJ1-2
D gene: TRBD1
clone size: few
CDR3 DNA: TGTGCCTGGAGTGTACCAGGGGGCTATGGCTACACCTTC
CDR3 protein: CAWSVPGGYGYTF

V gene: TRBV18
J gene: TRBJ2-1
D gene: TRBD1
clone size: once
CDR3 DNA: TGTGCCAGCTCACTACGGACAGGGGCAGGGGGCAATGAGCAGTTCTTC
CDR3 protein: CASSLRTGAGGNEQFF

V gene: TRBV4-1
J gene: TRBJ2-4
D gene: TRBD1
clone size: NA
CDR3 DNA: TGCGCCAGCAGCCAAGATAGGGGACAGCCAGCCAAAAACATTCAGTACTTC
CDR3 protein: CASSQDRGQPAKNIQYF

V gene: TRBV10-3
J gene: TRBJ2-1
D gene: TRBD2
clone size: NA
CDR3 DNA: TGTGCCATCAGTGATATTGTGCTAGCGGGGTATAGTGATGAGCAGTTCTTC
CDR3 protein: CAISDIVLAGYSDEQFF

V gene: TRBV5-1
J gene: TRBJ2-1
D gene: NA
clone size: few
CDR3 DNA: TGCGCCAGCAGCTTGCCCCAGGGGCTTGATGAGCAGTTCTTC
CDR3 protein: CASSLPQGLDEQFF

V gene: TRBV7-9
J gene: TRBJ2-2
D gene: TRBD1
clone size: NA
CDR3 DNA: TGTGCCAGCCGACGGGGACAGGGAAAAGTTTCGAACACCGGGGAGCTGTTTTTT
CDR3 protein: CASRRGQGKVSNTGELFF

V gene: TRBV7-9
J gene: TRBJ1-4
D gene: TRBD1
clone size: NA
CDR3 DNA: TGTGCCAGCAGCTTAGAAGGGGGCGGTGAAAAACTGTTTTTT
CDR3 protein: CASSLEGGGEKLFF